This TCR beta chain was observed in a study of blood T cell repertoires in COVID-19 (dated by TCRdb to the early 2020s). Concerning the study at large: Collaborator samples came from the United States, Italy and Spain and covered acute and convalescent phases of COVID-19. The samples were drawn from the first 160 participants of the ongoing ImmuneRACE study and from about 1,200 subjects provided by 6 global collaborators. Where available, HLA class I and class II types were taken from metadata supplied by the sample provider and were not determined by assay-based typing. The sample metadata nearly always contained a de-identified subject ID, COVID-19 status, age in years and sex. The repertoires were made available in a free public database intended to serve as a resource for research on the immune response to SARS-CoV-2. Deeply sampled blood TCRbeta repertoires from subjects exposed to, actively infected with, or recovered from COVID-19 were included in the dataset. The material from the prospective study consisted of cDNA or gDNA derived from T cells, B-cell-depleted T cells, or PBMCs.

In the prospective study, participants were 18 to 89 years old, resided in under 30 geographic areas of the United States, and were enrolled through a virtual design. Cohort assignment in the prospective study relied on participant-reported clinical history from a screening survey and a study questionnaire. Recovered participants in ImmuneRACE Cohort 3 were defined by two consecutive negative NP/OP PCR tests, clearance by a healthcare professional, or resolution of symptoms. In the prospective study, mobile phlebotomists collected whole blood, serum and a nasopharyngeal or oropharyngeal swab from each participant. Additional blood draws and questionnaires over an approximately two-month period could optionally be provided by prospective study participants. Prospective study blood samples were shipped either frozen or at room temperature before DNA extraction. The paper's findings and limits, for the study overall: The quantity of clinical and demographic metadata differed by source and by participant and was supplied without curation.

The germline V gene (reference sequence) gives CDR1 as LNHDA and CDR2 as SQIVND. Trimming takes 8 bases off V and 4 bases off J; junction bases not matched to a gene: 12. The CDR3 covers 15 residues, taking in both the cysteine and the phenylalanine. Of the read, only the CDR3 DNA is kept; its 45 bases are in frame from base 1. TCRbeta CDR3 regions were amplified from genomic DNA by means of the immunoSEQ Assay, a bias-controlled multiplex PCR. In the authors' own workflow: Nucleated cell counts per sample were estimated from amplification of reference gene primers within the assay. To quantify the absolute abundance of each unique TCRbeta CDR3 rearrangement, sequence reads were collapsed and filtered. For each sample, productive Simpson clonality was calculated as the square root of Simpson's diversity index across productive rearrangements. TCRdb holds this immuneACCESS table with in-frame rearrangements only. Some clones are missing; in checked studies, unresolved V genes explain under half, and the rest has no known cause. The DNA gave D and trimming, while V, J and clone size come from that table. This sample comprises about 480,000 clones, 88% of them detected only once. The ten largest clones capture 1.5% to 2% of the sample.

In regard to this clone: The antigen this receptor binds is unknown. Qualities for individual bases were not recorded, and no much larger clone is one base off.

This sequence uses TRBV19 and TRBJ2-7, and TRBD2 aligns with 9 junction nucleotides. Sequencing was carried out using PBMCs or T cells enriched from blood (not recorded which). This receptor was obtained from a woman in her forties who had recovered from COVID-19. The CDR3 protein sequence reads: CASGPGSGSTYEQYF. Read as DNA, the sequence is TGTGCCAGTGGCCCGGGTAGCGGGAGTACGTACGAGCAGTACTTC.